A single sample is the source of the 28 T cell receptor beta chains below, sequenced in a study of blood T cell repertoires in COVID-19. Sequenced by immunoSEQ multiplex PCR; TCRdb stores in-frame clones only, minus some. The data contain around 300,000 clones, roughly 88% of them seen just once; the ten biggest clones take up 1.5% to 2%. What was sequenced was peripheral blood. Source of these receptors: a woman in her 30s with COVID-19, enrolled during active disease.

The rearrangement links TRBV28 to TRBJ2-2; TRBD1 matches at 7 bases. The CDR3 consists of 17 residues. The V gene end was trimmed by 7 bases and the J gene end by 1 base; junction bases not matched to a gene: 12. CDR1 and CDR2 (germline): MDHEN, SYDVKM. This CDR3 is CASNLSNRDRNTGELFF. As DNA, the CDR3 is TGTGCCAGCAACCTCTCAAACCGGGACAGGAACACCGGGGAGCTGTTTTTT.

The V call is TRBV5-1, the J call TRBJ1-2, with D tentatively TRBD1 (5 bases). The CDR3 is 15 residues long. The V and J ends lost 1 base and 0 bases respectively, with 10 bases between them. The germline gives CDR1 SGHRS, CDR2 YFSETQ. CDR3 residues: CASSLWGQANYGYTF. The CDR3 bases are TGCGCCAGCAGCTTGTGGGGCCAGGCTAACTATGGCTACACCTTC.

The chain carries TRBV7-8 and TRBJ2-2; TRBD2 matches 15 bases. The junction had 13 bases not matched to a gene; V was cut back by 5 bases and J by 6 bases. The CDR3 covers 19 residues. Germline values: CDR1 SGHVS, CDR2 FQNEAQ. CDR3: CASSLGTSGGPLGSGELFF. The CDR3 bases are TGTGCCAGCAGCCTAGGGACTAGCGGGGGGCCCCTTGGGTCCGGGGAGCTGTTTTTT.

The V gene is TRBV5-6, the J gene TRBJ1-2; D remains unclear. This CDR3 has 14 residues. Germline CDR1 reads SGHDT; CDR2 reads YYEEEE. The V and J ends lost 6 bases and 2 bases respectively, with 14 bases between them. The CDR3: CASTQIGGNYGYTF. CDR3 bases: TGTGCCAGCACCCAGATCGGCGGGAACTATGGCTACACCTTC.

The chain combines TRBV2 with TRBJ1-5, with TRBD1 matching 10 bases. The CDR3 loop spans 18 amino acids. The V and J ends lost 4 bases and 3 bases, in that order; junction bases with no gene match: 12. Germline loops: CDR1 SNHLY, CDR2 FYNNEI. CDR3 sequence (DNA): TGTGCCAGCAGTGCGAGTAGACAGGGGGCGATTTACAATCAGCCCCAGCATTTT. Encoded protein: CASSASRQGAIYNQPQHF.

The CDR3 loop reads CASSILRGTGSYNEQFF. CDR3 DNA sequence: TGTGCCAGCAGCATCCTCCGCGGGACAGGCTCCTACAATGAGCAGTTCTTC. The chain carries TRBV5-5 and TRBJ2-1; TRBD1 matches at 8 bases. CDR3 size: 17 residues. V lost 4 bases, J lost 0 bases, and 9 bases stayed unmatched. Germline values: CDR1 SGHKS, CDR2 YYEKEE (reference sequence).

In regard to this clone: A junction end diverges from the germline sequence, so it may reflect a read error. The CDR3 DNA follows: TGTGCCAGCACTTACGACGGGGGTCGGACTGAAGCTTTCTTT. This encodes CASTYDGGRTEAFF. This chain links TRBV6-5 with TRBJ1-1; tentatively, D is TRBD1 (5 bases). The CDR3 loop spans 14 amino acids. The V gene's germline CDR1 is MNHEY and CDR2 SVGAGI.

The count of this clone is one. This chain uses TRBV3-1 (or the pseudogene TRBV3-2) with TRBJ1-5; maybe TRBD1 (6 bases). The CDR3 is 16 residues long. The V gene lost 1 base and the J gene lost 6 bases, with 16 bases spanning the gap. Germline assignment: CDR1 LGHDT and CDR2 YNNKEL (reference sequence). The CDR3 region is CASSQGATGARQPQHF. DNA for the CDR3: TGTGCCAGCAGCCAAGGGGCGACAGGAGCACGTCAGCCCCAGCATTTT.

This clone was recorded only once. CDR3 region: CAISERGRVGQETQYF. The CDR3 bases are TGTGCCATCAGTGAGAGGGGTCGGGTAGGCCAAGAGACCCAGTACTTC. The chain combines TRBV10-3 with TRBJ2-5, with a possible D match to TRBD1 (5 bases). CDR1 ENHRY and CDR2 SYGVKD come from the germline V gene. The CDR3 consists of 16 residues. V lost 2 bases to trimming and J lost 1 base, with 14 bases between them.

Notes on this clone: The same CDR3 can be traced to other DNA sequences in this sample. This rearrangement joins TRBV5-1 to TRBJ2-7, with 7 bases aligning to TRBD1. Germline CDR1 and CDR2: SGHRS and YFSETQ. CDR3 size: 13 residues. Unmatched junction bases numbered 2, after V lost 0 bases and J lost 5 bases. The CDR3 protein is CASSLGQGDEQYF. The CDR3 DNA reads as TGCGCCAGCAGCTTGGGACAGGGAGACGAGCAGTACTTC.

The J gene is TRBJ2-2, the V gene TRBV24-1; the match to TRBD2 covers 8 bases. The V and J ends lost 9 bases and 5 bases, in that order; junction bases with no gene match: 7. Germline values: CDR1 KGHDR, CDR2 SFDVKD. The CDR3 sequence is 14 residues long. CDR3 DNA sequence: TGTGCCACCGCGGGGGGCGGGCGGACCGGGGAGCTGTTTTTT. Translating gives CATAGGGRTGELFF.

The CDR3 DNA reads as TGTGCCAGCAGTTTGTCGGACGGGACAGTGAACACCGGGGAGCTGTTTTTT. Protein: CASSLSDGTVNTGELFF. This chain connects TRBV27 to TRBJ2-2; 7 bases agree with TRBD1. The ends lost 3 bases at V and 1 base at J; junction bases unmatched: 8. The CDR3 loop spans 17 amino acids. Germline loops: CDR1 MNHEY, CDR2 SMNVEV (reference sequence).

V usage is TRBV19 and J usage is TRBJ2-1, with 9 bases lining up with TRBD2. CDR1 LNHDA and CDR2 SQIVND come from the germline V gene (reference sequence). V gave up 0 bases and J gave up 12 bases; unmatched junction bases: 6. There are 14 residues in the CDR3. The CDR3 is CASSIDPSGGRQFF. In nucleotides, the CDR3 is TGTGCCAGTAGTATAGATCCAAGCGGGGGGCGGCAGTTCTTC.

J is TRBJ2-7 and V is TRBV7-8, with TRBD1 identical over 10 bases. Germline CDR1 is SGHVS and CDR2 is FQNEAQ. After removal of 4 bases from V and 3 bases from J, the junction contained 3 bases not matched to a gene. This CDR3 region has 14 residues. The CDR3 loop reads CASSYRDRGYEQYF. CDR3 DNA: TGTGCCAGCAGCTACCGGGACAGGGGCTACGAGCAGTACTTC.

The rearrangement uses TRBV5-1 and TRBJ1-2; 9 nucleotides agree with TRBD1. Trimming removed 4 bases from V and 4 bases from J; junction bases left unmatched: 5. The CDR3 length is 14 residues. Germline lookup yields CDR1 SGHRS and CDR2 YFSETQ. The CDR3 loop is CASSVGQGFYGYTF. In DNA, the CDR3 is TGCGCCAGCAGCGTGGGACAGGGTTTCTATGGCTACACCTTC.

This rearrangement joins TRBV19 to TRBJ2-2; possibly TRBD2 for D (7 bases). Germline-derived CDR1 and CDR2 are LNHDA and SQIVND (reference sequence). The CDR3 is 14 residues long. Trimming took 5 bases from V and 7 from J, leaving 14 bases between them. The CDR3 spells CASSVRGAVGELFF. The CDR3 DNA reads TGTGCCAGTAGTGTTCGGGGGGCGGTCGGGGAGCTGTTTTTT.

The rearrangement joins TRBV13 to TRBJ2-1, with a tentative D call TRBD1 (7 bases). Trimming removed 5 bases at V and 4 bases at J, with 15 bases between. Germline V gives CDR1 PRHDT, CDR2 FYEKMQ (reference sequence). The length of the CDR3 is 15 residues. For the CDR3, the DNA is TGTGCCAGCAGCCGCTCAGGGGGGCAGTACAATGAGCAGTTCTTC. This gives the protein CASSRSGGQYNEQFF.

The V and J genes are TRBV5-6 and TRBJ1-2; the D is unclear. The V gene's germline CDR1 is SGHDT and CDR2 YYEEEE. The ends were cut back, 3 bases at V and 5 bases at J, with 11 bases in the middle. The CDR3 consists of 13 residues. The chain's CDR3 is CASSYKAGYGYTF. The DNA for the CDR3 is TGTGCCAGCAGCTACAAAGCGGGTTATGGCTACACCTTC.

A single count supports this clone. The CDR3 reads CASSLERQANQPQHF. CDR3 coding DNA: TGTGCCAGCAGCTTAGAGAGACAGGCCAATCAGCCCCAGCATTTT. The V call is TRBV7-8, the J call TRBJ1-5; D is possibly TRBD1 (6 bases). The germline V and J ends were trimmed by 1 base and 3 bases, with 10 bases remaining between them. Germline values: CDR1 SGHVS, CDR2 FQNEAQ. The CDR3 runs to 15 residues.

This chain joins TRBV13 and TRBJ1-2; D is perhaps TRBD1 (6 bases). Looked up from germline, CDR1 is PRHDT and CDR2 is FYEKMQ (reference sequence). CDR3 length equals 15 residues. V lost 0 bases, J lost 8 bases, and 16 bases lay in between. This chain's CDR3 is CASSLGQGALWGYTF. Here the CDR3 DNA reads TGTGCCAGCAGCTTAGGACAGGGCGCCCTATGGGGCTACACCTTC.

The chain has TRBV24-1 and TRBJ1-5; D may be TRBD1 (5 bases). The V gene lost 3 bases and the J gene lost 2 bases, with 10 bases spanning the gap. The length of the CDR3 is 15 residues. The germline V gene encodes CDR1 KGHDR and CDR2 SFDVKD. The CDR3 DNA reads as TGTGCCACCAGTGATGCAGGGTCTGGCAATCAGCCCCAGCATTTT. Protein product: CATSDAGSGNQPQHF.

This chain uses TRBV6-5 with TRBJ2-2; TRBD1 aligns across 8 bases. CDR3 length: 15 amino acids. The germline V gene encodes CDR1 MNHEY and CDR2 SVGAGI. V shed 5 bases, J shed 1 base, and the junction held 3 bases outside the gene matches. This CDR3 reads CASSPDRGNTGELFF. The DNA for the CDR3 is TGTGCCAGCAGTCCCGACAGGGGGAACACCGGGGAGCTGTTTTTT.

The chain combines TRBV11-3 with TRBJ1-1; 7 bases map to TRBD1. The germline gives CDR1 SGHNT, CDR2 YENEEA. This CDR3 has 15 residues. V gave up 4 bases and J gave up 0 bases; unmatched junction bases: 5. CDR3 coding DNA: TGTGCCAGCAGCTATCGGGACAGATTGAACACTGAAGCTTTCTTT. This encodes CASSYRDRLNTEAFF.

J is TRBJ2-7 and V is TRBV2; possible D gene TRBD1, 5 bases. V was cut by 4 bases and J by 4 bases, with 11 bases left in between. The germline CDR1 and CDR2 sequences are SNHLY and FYNNEI. CDR3 length: 13 residues. The CDR3 DNA sequence: TGTGCCAGCAGTGGACAGATTCCTTACGAGCAGTACGTC. This sequence encodes CASSGQIPYEQYV.

The genes are TRBV7-2 and TRBJ1-5, with 7 bases fitting TRBD1. This CDR3 is built from 15 residues. Germline loops: CDR1 SGHTA, CDR2 FQGNSA. J lost 2 bases, V lost 6 bases, and 7 bases had no gene match. CDR3: CASRFDRVGNQPQHF. CDR3 coding DNA: TGTGCCAGCAGATTCGACAGGGTTGGCAATCAGCCCCAGCATTTT.

The genes are TRBV28 and TRBJ2-6, with D perhaps TRBD1 (6 bases). Trimming stripped 6 bases from V and 1 base from J, with 19 bases between. Germline V lookup: CDR1 MDHEN, CDR2 SYDVKM. The CDR3 covers 18 residues. CDR3 nucleotide sequence: TGTGCCAGCAGCCCCGTAAGAGGGGGAGATTCTGGGGCCAACGTCCTGACTTTC. Translating it yields CASSPVRGGDSGANVLTF.

The J gene is TRBJ1-1, the V gene TRBV25-1, with 8 bases identical to TRBD1. V gave up 6 bases and J gave up 6 bases; unmatched junction bases: 9. Germline values: CDR1 MGHDK, CDR2 SYGVNS. The CDR3 length is 14 residues. CDR3 loop: CASSGQGYLAEAFF. The DNA of the CDR3 is TGTGCCAGCAGCGGACAGGGCTACTTGGCTGAAGCTTTCTTT.

This chain links TRBV7-9 with TRBJ1-6; D remains unclear. Germline V gene lookup returns CDR1 SEHNR and CDR2 FQNEAQ (reference sequence). The germline V and J ends were trimmed by 3 bases and 8 bases, with 11 bases remaining between them. The CDR3 has 14 amino acids. The CDR3 DNA follows: TGTGCCAGCAGCTTTAGTAGCAATCATTCACCCCTCCACTTT. It is translated as CASSFSSNHSPLHF.